This T cell receptor (beta chain) was captured in a study of shared clonotypes between healthy human individuals. In the case of this clone: Its antigen is unknown.

General observations from the study: Donor clonotype sharing was expected to depend on sequencing depth.

The quantity of DNA used in unsorted PBMC replicate PCRs was 300 ng, corresponding to around 32,000 T cell genomes. In the original workflow: ImmunoSEQ output lacked quality scores and full-length reads, limiting matched filtering. The data were produced by immunoSEQ multiplex PCR, yet TCRdb's version contains in-frame clones alone and is incomplete. The V and J calls and clone size are taken from that table; D and trimming were inferred from the DNA. The sample lists some 470,000 clones; approximately 80% were seen once. V was shortened by 6 bases and J by 2 bases, with 11 bases between the two germline ends. Germline CDR1 and CDR2: MNHEY and SVGAGI. The CDR3 has 13 residues.

The chain employs TRBV6-5 and TRBJ2-7, with D maybe TRBD1 (6 bases). The material sequenced was PBMCs. The clonotype comes from a woman in her thirties or forties in good health. Some clones in this sample may be carry-over from other donors' samples. CDR3 region: CASRPGQPYEQYF. CDR3 sequence (DNA): TGTGCCAGCAGGCCGGGACAACCCTACGAGCAGTACTTC.